This T cell receptor (beta chain) was recovered during a study of identical twins. TCRdb re-analysed the 5' RACE reads in MiXCR, keeping a single row per CDR3 protein. Here the sample spans 550,000 to 700,000 distinct CDR3 sequences, over 20% being singletons. Each donor was a healthy Caucasian. Of note for this clonotype: Its specificity is not known.

Germline lookup yields CDR1 SGHTA and CDR2 FQGNSA. The CDR3 is made up of 15 amino acids. V was cut by 1 base and J by 0 bases, with 10 bases left in between. General study results and limits: Twin-shared out-of-frame alpha sequences showed excess low generation probability.

The same sample was also used in a study of T cells expressing NK-cell markers. From that report: About 1.0-7.0% of CD8+ T cells in more than 5 donors belonged to dominant NKG2C+ clonotypes.

The J gene is TRBJ2-7, the V gene TRBV7-2, with D unresolved. The clonotype comes from a woman aged 18-29 years in good health. Sequenced material: PBMCs. The CDR3 reads CASSLGLSSSYEQYF. In nucleotides, the CDR3 is TGTGCCAGCAGCTTAGGACTTTCCAGCTCCTACGAGCAGTACTTC.